The 18 T cell receptor beta chains given below trace back to one sample, sequenced in a study of T cells in Graves' hyperthyroidism and ophthalmopathy. RNA transcripts provided the source from which TCR beta CDR3 regions were amplified. The HTBI set primed first-round TCR CDR3 RT-PCR. TCRdb reprocessed the multiplex PCR reads with MiXCR, giving one entry per CDR3 protein. Among around 240,000 distinct CDR3 sequences listed, 16% were seen once. Sequenced sample: blood. These receptors were obtained from a woman under 30 with Graves' ophthalmopathy.

This clonotype was counted at least ten times. The V gene is TRBV6-5, the J gene TRBJ1-2; the D is unclear. V was shortened by 3 bases and J by 8 bases, with 13 bases between the two germline ends. CDR1 MNHEY and CDR2 SVGAGI come from the germline V gene. The CDR3 is made up of 13 amino acids. The CDR3 reads CASSYERREGYTF. The CDR3 coding sequence is TGTGCCAGCAGTTATGAGAGAAGGGAAGGCTACACCTTC.

At least ten counts were recorded for this clonotype. This chain uses TRBV18 with TRBJ2-4; no clear D gene. Trimming removed 2 bases from V and 6 bases from J, with 8 bases in between. Germline CDR1 and CDR2: KGHSH and LQKENI. The CDR3 has 13 residues. CDR3 nucleotides: TGTGCCAGCTCACCATATACGCGAAACATTCAGTACTTC. It translates to CASSPYTRNIQYF.

This rearrangement joins TRBV9 to TRBJ2-6; 12 bases fit TRBD1. The CDR3 runs to 19 residues. Germline CDR1 SGDLS, CDR2 YYNGEE. V was pared by 3 bases and J by 1 base, with 8 bases of the junction left unmatched. The CDR3 region has the DNA TGTGCCAGCAGCGCTCCGCCGGGACAGGGGGCGTCTGGGGCCAACGTCCTGACTTTC. It codes for CASSAPPGQGASGANVLTF.

This clonotype was seen many times. J is TRBJ1-5 and V is TRBV19; 7 bases fit TRBD1. The CDR3 is 14 residues long. Unmatched junction bases numbered 4, after V lost 4 bases and J lost 4 bases. Germline assignment: CDR1 LNHDA and CDR2 SQIVND (reference sequence). The CDR3 coding sequence is TGTGCCAGTAGTAGAGGGACAGCTAATCAGCCCCAGCATTTT. Residues: CASSRGTANQPQHF.

At least ten counts were recorded for this clonotype. J is TRBJ2-7 and V is TRBV3-1; 10 bases align to TRBD1. CDR1 is LGHDT, CDR2 YNNKEL, per germline (reference sequence). The CDR3 sequence is 13 residues long. Trimming took 5 bases from V and 4 from J; bases not matched to a gene: 2. The CDR3 sequence is CASSWGQGYEQYF. As DNA, the CDR3 is TGTGCCAGCAGCTGGGGACAGGGGTACGAGCAGTACTTC.

This clonotype was seen many times. V usage is TRBV7-2 and J usage is TRBJ2-3; D might be TRBD2 (6 bases). This CDR3 has 15 residues. In germline, CDR1 is SGHTA, CDR2 FQGNSA. V lost 5 bases to trimming and J lost 2 bases, with 14 bases between them. The CDR3 nucleotides are TGTGCCAGCAGCCCGCGGACTACCAACACAGATACGCAGTATTTT. This sequence encodes CASSPRTTNTDTQYF.

This clonotype has ten or more counts. The gene calls are TRBV18 and TRBJ1-1; TRBD1 agrees at 7 bases. The junction had 7 bases not matched to a gene; V was cut back by 4 bases and J by 5 bases. The CDR3 has 14 amino acids. CDR1 is KGHSH, CDR2 LQKENI, per germline. CDR3 nucleotides: TGTGCCAGCTCACTTAGCAGGGGGGAAACTGAAGCTTTCTTT. Its translation: CASSLSRGETEAFF.

This clonotype has at least ten counts. The J gene is TRBJ2-7, the V gene TRBV28; D might be TRBD2 (6 bases). The germline V and J ends were trimmed by 8 bases and 3 bases, with 14 bases remaining between them. The CDR3 loop spans 13 amino acids. The germline V gene has CDR1 MDHEN and CDR2 SYDVKM. The CDR3 bases are TGTGCCAGCGCCTTCACTAGCATCTACGAGCAGTACTTC. This codes for CASAFTSIYEQYF.

Concerning this clonotype itself: Compared with germline, one end of the junction differs, possibly owing to a read error. The chain joins TRBV18 to TRBJ2-6; D may be TRBD2 (6 bases). CDR1 and CDR2 from the germline V gene are KGHSH and LQKENI. The CDR3 totals 17 residues. The CDR3 sequence is CASSPGGWDSGVNVLTF. CDR3 sequence (DNA): TGTGCCAGCTCACCGGGGGGTTGGGACTCTGGGGTCAACGTCCTGACTTTC.

Many counts were recorded for this clonotype. This chain links TRBV13 with TRBJ2-1, with 7 bases identical to TRBD1. Germline values: CDR1 PRHDT, CDR2 FYEKMQ (reference sequence). V gave up 5 bases and J gave up 6 bases; unmatched junction bases: 4. The CDR3 extends over 13 amino acids. Here the CDR3 reads CASSPRGRNEQFF. CDR3 nucleotide sequence: TGTGCCAGCAGCCCTAGGGGGCGCAATGAGCAGTTCTTC.

This clonotype was recorded many times. The chain recombines TRBV29-1 with TRBJ2-3; a possible D gene is TRBD1 (5 bases). This CDR3 spans 14 amino acids. Germline CDR1 and CDR2: SQVTM and ANQGSEA. V gave up 3 bases and J gave up 1 base, with 11 bases separating them. The CDR3: CSVDRVPRTDTQYF. CDR3 bases: TGCAGCGTTGACAGGGTGCCCCGCACAGATACGCAGTATTTT.

At least ten counts were recorded for this clonotype. The rearrangement uses TRBV20-1 and TRBJ2-3; D is perhaps TRBD1 or TRBD2 (7 bases each). Trimming left V 2 bases short and J 2 bases short, with 20 bases between. Germline-derived CDR1 and CDR2 are DFQATT and SNEGSKA (reference sequence). The CDR3 runs to 17 residues. Written as DNA, the CDR3 is TGCAGTGCTAGACATCGGGCCAGGGGGGGGGTCACAGATACGCAGTATTTT. This gives the protein CSARHRARGGVTDTQYF.

This clonotype occurred a few times. The chain employs TRBV7-9 and TRBJ2-2; D not resolved. This CDR3 contains 17 residues. The V end lost 1 base, the J end lost 0 bases, and 12 bases lay between the germline ends. Germline CDR1 SEHNR, CDR2 FQNEAQ (reference sequence). The CDR3 region is CASSLDIVNSNTGELFF. The CDR3 nucleotides are TGTGCCAGCAGCTTAGATATAGTTAACTCGAACACCGGGGAGCTGTTTTTT.

Many counts were recorded for this clonotype. The chain uses TRBV27 and TRBJ1-1, with D hard to call. Trimming took 6 bases from V and 4 from J, leaving 12 bases between them. The CDR3 covers 13 residues. Germline values: CDR1 MNHEY, CDR2 SMNVEV (reference sequence). The CDR3 DNA is TGTGCCAGCAGCGAAGTAATGGGCACTGAAGCTTTCTTT. This gives the protein CASSEVMGTEAFF.

This clonotype was seen many times. This chain connects TRBV25-1 to TRBJ2-1, with a possible D match to TRBD2 (6 bases). The V gene lost 3 bases and the J gene lost 5 bases, with 14 bases spanning the gap. Germline values: CDR1 MGHDK, CDR2 SYGVNS. The CDR3 has 15 amino acids. CDR3 in amino acids: CASSEHRLVDNEQFF. DNA for the CDR3: TGTGCCAGCAGTGAGCATCGACTAGTCGACAATGAGCAGTTCTTC.

The V call is TRBV2, the J call TRBJ2-5; the D is unclear. Germline CDR1 SNHLY, CDR2 FYNNEI. The CDR3 is made up of 15 amino acids. V shed 6 bases and J shed 4 bases, with 18 bases lying between them. Here the CDR3 DNA reads TGTGCCAGCAGGGGGAATGTGGTAGCTGGAGAGACCCAGTACTTC. This codes for CASRGNVVAGETQYF.

The J gene is TRBJ1-3, the V gene TRBV5-6, with D perhaps matching TRBD1 (6 bases). The V and J ends lost 2 bases and 6 bases respectively, with 12 bases between them. The CDR3 consists of 14 residues. CDR1 and CDR2 (germline): SGHDT, YYEEEE. In DNA, the CDR3 is TGTGCCAGCAGCTTTCGGGGGGCTGCAAACACCATATATTTT. Amino acids: CASSFRGAANTIYF.

This clonotype appeared many times. The chain carries TRBV6-1 and TRBJ2-5; TRBD2 aligns across 10 bases. V shed 6 bases, J shed 5 bases, and the junction held 9 bases outside the gene matches. CDR1 MNHNS and CDR2 SASEGT come from the germline V gene. The CDR3 consists of 15 residues. CDR3: CASRGSGGAGETQYF. The CDR3 nucleotides read TGTGCCAGCAGAGGGAGCGGGGGGGCTGGGGAGACCCAGTACTTC.